The rows below give T cell receptor beta chains drawn from one sample of a study of blood T cell repertoires in COVID-19. TCRdb's copy holds only in-frame clones and misses some; the assay was immunoSEQ multiplex PCR. The sample lists fewer than 250,000 clones; roughly 83% were seen once. Sequenced material: peripheral blood. The source is a woman between 65 and 79 years old with active or convalescent COVID-19. Each CDR3 is given with its conserved first and last residue. Each record gives: clone size, D gene, V gene, J gene, CDR3 DNA, CDR3 protein. The D gene is left open where the match is weak. Clone size is given for some rows only: seen once, a few or many times, or a class if the clone is expanded.

abundance: NA
d_gene: NA
v_gene: TRBV5-6
j_gene: TRBJ1-2
CDR3nt: TGTGCCAGCAGTCTTATTAATCGGGGCTACACCTTC
CDR3aa: CASSLINRGYTF

abundance: NA
d_gene: NA
v_gene: TRBV28
j_gene: TRBJ2-1
CDR3nt: TGTGCCAGCAGCGATCGGGGGAATTACAATGAGCAGTTCTTC
CDR3aa: CASSDRGNYNEQFF

abundance: NA
d_gene: TRBD1
v_gene: TRBV5-1
j_gene: TRBJ2-1
CDR3nt: TGCGCCAGCAGCTTGGGAGCAGGGGGTGAGCAGTTCTTC
CDR3aa: CASSLGAGGEQFF

abundance: NA
d_gene: TRBD2
v_gene: TRBV5-1
j_gene: TRBJ2-5
CDR3nt: TGCGCCAGCAGCTTCAGCGGGGGGGCCGTCCAAGAGACCCAGTACTTC
CDR3aa: CASSFSGGAVQETQYF

abundance: NA
d_gene: NA
v_gene: TRBV9
j_gene: TRBJ2-5
CDR3nt: TGTGCCAGCAGCTTAGGGGGGCAGGGGACCGGAGAGACCCAGTACTTC
CDR3aa: CASSLGGQGTGETQYF

abundance: NA
d_gene: NA
v_gene: TRBV7-9
j_gene: TRBJ1-1
CDR3nt: TGTGCCAGCAGCCCCCAGGGAGGGGCAGCTAAGGCTGAAGCTTTCTTT
CDR3aa: CASSPQGGAAKAEAFF

abundance: NA
d_gene: TRBD1
v_gene: TRBV5-1
j_gene: TRBJ1-2
CDR3nt: TGCGCCAGCAGCTTGGTGGGACAGGGGTTCGGCTACACCTTC
CDR3aa: CASSLVGQGFGYTF

abundance: NA
d_gene: NA
v_gene: TRBV7-2
j_gene: TRBJ1-1
CDR3nt: TGTGCCAGCAGCTTTCGAAGACAGGCGAATGAAGCTTTCTTT
CDR3aa: CASSFRRQANEAFF

abundance: few
d_gene: NA
v_gene: TRBV2
j_gene: TRBJ2-7
CDR3nt: TGTGCCAGCAAGACGACTAGACCCTTTTACGAGCAGTACTTC
CDR3aa: CASKTTRPFYEQYF

abundance: NA
d_gene: NA
v_gene: TRBV18
j_gene: TRBJ2-2
CDR3nt: TGTGCCAGCTCACCACCGGGGGGACAGTACCCCGGGGAGCTGTTTTTT
CDR3aa: CASSPPGGQYPGELFF

abundance: NA
d_gene: NA
v_gene: TRBV19
j_gene: TRBJ2-2
CDR3nt: TGTGCCACTATAGTGGGGGGACAGTACACCGGGGAGCTGTTTTTT
CDR3aa: CATIVGGQYTGELFF

abundance: few
d_gene: NA
v_gene: TRBV7-9
j_gene: TRBJ1-1
CDR3nt: TGTGCCAGCAGCCCTCAGGGTCGGAACACTGAAGCTTTCTTT
CDR3aa: CASSPQGRNTEAFF

abundance: NA
d_gene: TRBD1
v_gene: TRBV5-4
j_gene: TRBJ2-1
CDR3nt: TGTGCCAGCAGCTTCTACAGGGGAAATGAGCAGTTCTTC
CDR3aa: CASSFYRGNEQFF

abundance: NA
d_gene: NA
v_gene: TRBV6-5
j_gene: TRBJ2-2
CDR3nt: TGTGCCAGCAGTTCAGCGAACACCGGGGAGCTGTTTTTT
CDR3aa: CASSSANTGELFF

abundance: NA
d_gene: NA
v_gene: TRBV27
j_gene: TRBJ1-3
CDR3nt: TGTGCCAGCAGCTTTAGGGGCTCAAACACCATATATTTT
CDR3aa: CASSFRGSNTIYF

abundance: NA
d_gene: TRBD1
v_gene: TRBV28
j_gene: TRBJ1-2
CDR3nt: TGTGCCAGCAGTTTAGGGCAGGGGGCGAATGGCTACACCTTC
CDR3aa: CASSLGQGANGYTF

abundance: few
d_gene: NA
v_gene: TRBV7-9
j_gene: TRBJ1-3
CDR3nt: TGTGCCAGCAGCTTAAATCGGCTACGGTCCGGAGACACCATATATTTT
CDR3aa: CASSLNRLRSGDTIYF

abundance: few
d_gene: NA
v_gene: TRBV7-9
j_gene: TRBJ2-1
CDR3nt: TGTGCCAGCAGCTTAGGCGCCTACAATGAGCAGTTCTTC
CDR3aa: CASSLGAYNEQFF

abundance: NA
d_gene: TRBD1
v_gene: TRBV15
j_gene: TRBJ2-1
CDR3nt: TGTGCCACCAGCAGAGATCCCGGGACAGCCAATGAGCAGTTCTTC
CDR3aa: CATSRDPGTANEQFF

abundance: NA
d_gene: TRBD1
v_gene: TRBV3-1/TRBV3-2
j_gene: TRBJ1-1
CDR3nt: TGTGCCAGCAGCCAAGATCCGTGGCAGGGGGACACTGAAGCTTTCTTT
CDR3aa: CASSQDPWQGDTEAFF

abundance: NA
d_gene: TRBD2
v_gene: TRBV12-5
j_gene: TRBJ2-2
CDR3nt: TGTGCTAGTGGTTTGGCCCTAGCGGGAGTTGTCACCGGGGAGCTGTTTTTT
CDR3aa: CASGLALAGVVTGELFF

abundance: NA
d_gene: TRBD2
v_gene: TRBV24-1
j_gene: TRBJ2-3
CDR3nt: TGTGCCACCAGCCTTGATGGCCAGCGGGGGAACACAGATACGCAGTATTTT
CDR3aa: CATSLDGQRGNTDTQYF

abundance: NA
d_gene: NA
v_gene: TRBV5-4
j_gene: TRBJ2-7
CDR3nt: TGTGCCAGCAGGGCGGCGGGGGCGGAAGAGCAGTACTTC
CDR3aa: CASRAAGAEEQYF

abundance: NA
d_gene: TRBD1
v_gene: TRBV28
j_gene: TRBJ2-1
CDR3nt: TGTGCCAGCAGTTTGCCGCTGGCAGGGGGCAAGATCTTC
CDR3aa: CASSLPLAGGKIF

abundance: NA
d_gene: TRBD2
v_gene: TRBV7-9
j_gene: TRBJ2-5
CDR3nt: TGTGCCAGCAGCAAAGGCTCTAGCGGGGGGTTAGAGACCCAGTACTTC
CDR3aa: CASSKGSSGGLETQYF

abundance: NA
d_gene: TRBD2
v_gene: TRBV6-5
j_gene: TRBJ2-7
CDR3nt: TGTGCCAGCAAAATAGCGGGAGGGGAATCCTACGAGCAGTACTTC
CDR3aa: CASKIAGGESYEQYF